This T cell receptor (beta chain) was identified in a study of T cell repertoires in cytomegalovirus infection. Study background: CMV infection and matching HLA type were both indicated by public TCR beta signatures. Study results and limitations: Identification of carriers of CMV plus the relevant HLA was achieved through cumulative public TCR beta family frequency.

V dropped 1 base and J dropped 4 bases, with 14 bases sitting between them. CDR3 length equals 15 residues. The V gene's germline CDR1 is DFQATT and CDR2 SNEGSKA (reference sequence). TCRdb used MiXCR to reprocess the reads, holding one entry per CDR3 protein. This sample has roughly 230,000 distinct CDR3 sequences, with approximately 17% found just once. Comment on this clonotype: Its antigen is as yet unknown.

Sequenced material: CD8+ T cells from PBMCs. This receptor was obtained from a human donor in good health (CMV status not recorded). Some clones in this sample may be carry-over from other donors' samples. The rearrangement joins TRBV20-1 to TRBJ2-1; D is undetermined. The CDR3 sequence is CSARVGSGFYNEQFF. The CDR3 DNA reads TGCAGTGCTAGAGTTGGTTCTGGGTTTTACAATGAGCAGTTCTTC.